Below are 25 T cell receptor beta chains sequenced from a single sample in a study of shared clonotypes between healthy human individuals. Method: immunoSEQ multiplex PCR; TCRdb's copy keeps in-frame clones and lacks some. This sample yields some 2.3 million clones, of which approximately 95% are seen a single time; under 0.45% belongs to the top ten. Sequenced: naive CD4+ T cells from PBMCs. Described subset: CD45RA+ positively selected. The origin of the receptors is a man younger than 35 in good health. Some clones in this sample may be carry-over from other donors' samples.

As for this clone: This CDR3 is also generated by other DNA sequences in the sample. The chain links TRBV19 to TRBJ2-7; TRBD1 agrees at 7 bases. V lost 9 bases and J lost 2; bases outside the gene matches: 1. Per germline, CDR1 LNHDA and CDR2 SQIVND (reference sequence). The CDR3 covers 11 residues. The CDR3 DNA reads TGTGCCAGCACAGGGGCCTACGAGCAGTACTTC. This sequence encodes CASTGAYEQYF. The full variable domain, completed using reference TRBV19 and TRBJ2-7, is DGGITQSPKYLFRKEGQNVTLSCEQNLNHDAMYWYRQDPGQGLRLIYYSQIVNDFQKGDIAEGYSVSREKKESFPLTVTSAQKNPTAFYLCASTGAYEQYFGPGTRLTVT.

The chain couples TRBV5-4 to TRBJ2-7, with a weak D call TRBD2 (5 bases). CDR1 is SGHNT, CDR2 YYREEE, per germline (reference sequence). The CDR3 sequence is 15 residues long. The V end lost 4 bases, the J end lost 6 bases, and 20 bases lay between the germline ends. The CDR3, as DNA: TGTGCCAGCAGCGCAGCTTCTAGGCTAGCCCCCGAGCAGTACTTC. It specifies CASSAASRLAPEQYF.

The chain is built from TRBV5-1 and TRBJ1-4; tentative D call: TRBD1 (5 bases). The CDR3 is made up of 14 amino acids. The V end lost 1 base, the J end lost 8 bases, and 12 bases lay between the germline ends. Germline assignment: CDR1 SGHRS and CDR2 YFSETQ. The DNA of the CDR3 is TGCGCCAGCAGCTTGAATAGTCAGGGAGAAAAACTGTTTTTT. The encoded protein is CASSLNSQGEKLFF.

The chain combines TRBV28 with TRBJ2-3, with TRBD1 matching 9 bases. J lost 7 bases, V lost 4 bases, and 6 bases had no gene match. Germline CDR1 MDHEN, CDR2 SYDVKM. This CDR3 contains 14 residues. CDR3 DNA sequence: TGTGCCAGCAGTTCCCATGGACAGGGGAATACGCAGTATTTT. Translated, it gives CASSSHGQGNTQYF.

This rearrangement joins TRBV21-1 to TRBJ2-5; TRBD1 is the table's D call and was not checked against the DNA. TRBV21-1 is a pseudogene segment. This CDR3 comprises 18 residues. The CDR3 nucleotides are TGTGCCAGCAGCCAAACCCCCCCGGACACCAAAAAAGGGGAGACCCAGTACTTC. Amino acid sequence: CASSQTPPDTKKGETQYF.

This rearrangement joins TRBV28 to TRBJ2-7; TRBD1 aligns across 9 bases. This CDR3 comprises 16 residues. J lost 2 bases, V lost 8 bases, and 13 bases had no gene match. CDR1 is MDHEN and CDR2 is SYDVKM in the germline V gene. CDR3 in DNA: TGTGCCAGCGTGCCCTCAATCGGACAGGGGACCTACGAGCAGTACTTC. Translating gives CASVPSIGQGTYEQYF.

V and J are TRBV9 and TRBJ2-1; maybe TRBD1 (5 bases). Trimming removed 3 bases from V and 0 bases from J, with 13 bases in between. There are 16 residues in the CDR3. Germline loops: CDR1 SGDLS, CDR2 YYNGEE. The CDR3 sequence is CASSGLGASSYNEQFF. The CDR3, as DNA: TGTGCCAGCAGCGGGCTAGGGGCCAGCTCCTACAATGAGCAGTTCTTC.

This chain connects TRBV5-4 to TRBJ2-2; D is uncertain. Germline V lookup: CDR1 SGHNT, CDR2 YYREEE (reference sequence). The CDR3 totals 12 residues. V shed 3 bases and J shed 7 bases, with 7 bases lying between them. The CDR3 region is CASSSPFGELFF. The CDR3 bases are TGTGCCAGCAGCTCCCCGTTCGGGGAGCTGTTTTTT.

On this clone itself: The sample contains more than one DNA sequence encoding this CDR3. The genes are TRBV20-1 and TRBJ2-7; the D gene is possibly TRBD2 (5 bases). Germline V CDR1 and CDR2: DFQATT, SNEGSKA (reference sequence). The CDR3 spans 11 residues. V was clipped by 6 bases and J by 3 bases, with 9 bases between them. This CDR3 reads CSARRGYEQYF. CDR3 bases: TGCAGTGCCAGACGGGGCTACGAGCAGTACTTC.

The rearrangement joins TRBV29-1 to TRBJ2-3; 8 bases align to TRBD2. Per the germline V gene, CDR1 is SQVTM and CDR2 is ANQGSEA. With V trimmed by 4 bases and J by 0 bases, 3 bases remained unmatched. There are 14 residues in the CDR3. DNA of the CDR3: TGCAGCGTTGGGGTAGCGGGGAGCACAGATACGCAGTATTTT. As protein: CSVGVAGSTDTQYF.

The rearrangement joins TRBV5-1 to TRBJ2-3; 8 nucleotides align to TRBD1. Trimming took 9 bases from V and 0 from J; bases not matched to a gene: 12. CDR3 length: 16 residues. Germline CDR1 SGHRS, CDR2 YFSETQ. In DNA form, the CDR3 reads TGCGCCACCAGGTTCGAGAGGACAGGGAGCACAGATACGCAGTATTTT. Protein product: CATRFERTGSTDTQYF.

The V gene is TRBV28, the J gene TRBJ1-1, with D perhaps matching TRBD1 (5 bases). Germline-derived CDR1 and CDR2 are MDHEN and SYDVKM. V was pared by 5 bases and J by 4 bases, with 14 bases between. The CDR3 spans 14 residues. In nucleotides, the CDR3 is TGTGCCAGCAGTCCCCAGGGAGGGAGCACTGAAGCTTTCTTT. Encoded protein: CASSPQGGSTEAFF.

The chain recombines TRBV7-2 with TRBJ2-3; 8 nucleotides match TRBD2. Germline V gene sequence: CDR1 SGHTA, CDR2 FQGNSA. The ends lost 1 base at V and 3 bases at J; junction bases unmatched: 3. This CDR3 spans 15 amino acids. The CDR3 is CASSLGPSGTDTQYF. Here the CDR3 DNA reads TGTGCCAGCAGCTTAGGGCCTAGCGGGACAGATACGCAGTATTTT. The entire variable domain, with the rest obtained from reference TRBV7-2 and TRBJ2-3, is as follows: GAGVSQSPSNKVTEKGKDVELRCDPISGHTALYWYRQSLGQGLEFLIYFQGNSAPDKSGLPSDRFSAERTGGSVSTLTIQRTQQEDSAVYLCASSLGPSGTDTQYFGPGTRLTVL.

The rearrangement joins TRBV6-4 to TRBJ1-1; TRBD1 agrees at 7 bases. After removal of 3 bases from V and 10 bases from J, the junction contained 8 bases not matched to a gene. This CDR3 comprises 13 residues. From germline, CDR1 is MRHNA and CDR2 SNTAGT. CDR3 DNA sequence: TGTGCCAGCAGTGAACGACAGGGCCTGACAGCTTTCTTT. It translates to CASSERQGLTAFF.

The rearrangement joins TRBV11-2 to TRBJ2-7; 10 bases align to TRBD1. This CDR3 spans 16 amino acids. Losses at the gene ends were 1 base for V and 4 bases for J; bases not matched to a gene: 7. In germline, CDR1 is SGHAT, CDR2 FQNNGV. The CDR3 DNA reads TGTGCCAGCAGCTTAGGTTCACCGGGACAGGGGTACGAGCAGTACTTC. Residues: CASSLGSPGQGYEQYF. Full variable domain (rest looked up from reference TRBV11-2 and TRBJ2-7): EAGVAQSPRYKIIEKRQSVAFWCNPISGHATLYWYQQILGQGPKLLIQFQNNGVVDDSQLPKDRFSAERLKGVDSTLKIQPAKLEDSAVYLCASSLGSPGQGYEQYFGPGTRLTVT.

The rearrangement links TRBV6-5 to TRBJ2-7; unclear D gene. Per germline, CDR1 MNHEY and CDR2 SVGAGI. The germline V and J ends were trimmed by 2 bases and 2 bases, with 10 bases remaining between them. This CDR3 is built from 14 residues. The CDR3 nucleotides are TGTGCCAGCAGTTACACGCCAGCTCCCTACGAGCAGTACTTC. Translated: CASSYTPAPYEQYF.

V and J are TRBV7-3 and TRBJ2-3; D not certain. Germline V gene lookup returns CDR1 SGHTA and CDR2 FQGTGA. The CDR3 covers 13 residues. Between the trimmed V and J ends, which lost 0 bases and 11 bases, there was a span of 12 bases. The CDR3 nucleotides read TGTGCCAGCAGCTTAACCGGAACAGAAGGGCAGTATTTT. Translation: CASSLTGTEGQYF.

The gene calls are TRBV4-1 and TRBJ2-1, with D maybe TRBD1 (5 bases). V lost 2 bases and J lost 0, with 11 bases in between. The length of the CDR3 is 16 residues. Germline CDR1 reads MGHRA; CDR2 reads YSYEKL. In nucleotides, the CDR3 is TGCGCCAGCAGCCAAACGACAGAAAACTCCTACAATGAGCAGTTCTTC. Its protein is CASSQTTENSYNEQFF.

Worth noting for this clone: Additional DNA sequences in this sample encode the identical CDR3. V gene TRBV29-1 combines with J gene TRBJ2-7, with 9 bases fitting TRBD1. Germline V gene sequence: CDR1 SQVTM, CDR2 ANQGSEA. The CDR3 is 14 amino acids. V shed 6 bases and J 1 base; nucleotides not matched to a gene: 7. The CDR3 DNA reads TGCAGCGTCGTTCCGGGACAGGGTTCCTACGAGCAGTACTTC. It specifies CSVVPGQGSYEQYF.

This rearrangement joins TRBV7-2 to TRBJ2-3; 7 bases are shared with TRBD1. V lost 6 bases to trimming and J lost 1 base; unmatched junction nucleotides: 4. CDR1 is SGHTA and CDR2 is FQGNSA in the germline V gene. The CDR3 loop spans 14 amino acids. This CDR3 reads CASRFDRGTDTQYF. The CDR3 bases are TGTGCCAGCAGATTCGACAGGGGCACAGATACGCAGTATTTT.

V and J are TRBV5-1 and TRBJ1-1; D remains unclear. V was cut by 3 bases and J by 5 bases, with 20 bases left in between. This CDR3 contains 16 residues. CDR1 and CDR2 from the germline V gene are SGHRS and YFSETQ. The CDR3 loop reads CASSSGPGAMGTEAFF. The CDR3 DNA follows: TGCGCCAGCAGCTCCGGACCCGGAGCTATGGGGACTGAAGCTTTCTTT.

The chain carries TRBV28 and TRBJ1-2, with unresolved D. This CDR3 is built from 15 residues. Germline assignment: CDR1 MDHEN and CDR2 SYDVKM. V was cut by 4 bases and J by 1 base, with 13 bases left in between. The CDR3 here is CASSSAGLSNYGYTF. CDR3 in DNA: TGTGCCAGCAGTTCCGCCGGACTGAGTAACTATGGCTACACCTTC.

This chain uses TRBV5-4 with TRBJ2-1; no firm D call. The CDR3 has 14 amino acids. Deletions cut 2 bases from V and 5 bases from J, with 11 bases between. Per germline, CDR1 SGHNT and CDR2 YYREEE (reference sequence). The CDR3 sequence is CASSLGSRDNEQFF. The CDR3 nucleotides read TGTGCCAGCAGCTTAGGGTCCAGAGACAATGAGCAGTTCTTC.

This chain uses TRBV19 with TRBJ1-1; no reliable D call. The CDR3 spans 15 residues. V lost 6 bases and J lost 5, with 19 bases in between. Germline V gives CDR1 LNHDA, CDR2 SQIVND (reference sequence). CDR3: CASSSLSRRETEAFF. CDR3 coding DNA: TGTGCCAGTAGCAGCCTTTCCAGGCGGGAGACTGAAGCTTTCTTT.

This clone was seen only once. V gene TRBV7-3 combines with J gene TRBJ1-1, with D unresolved. V dropped 5 bases and J dropped 1 base, with 14 bases sitting between them. Germline V CDR1 and CDR2: SGHTA, FQGTGA. The CDR3 spans 15 residues. CDR3 nucleotide sequence: TGTGCCAGCAGCGCCCGCGGGGTAGGGAACACTGAAGCTTTCTTT. This sequence encodes CASSARGVGNTEAFF.